Shown below are 15 T cell receptor beta chains from a single sample sequenced in a study of cytotoxic CD8 clonotypes in ibrutinib-treated CLL. Generated by immunoSEQ multiplex PCR, the TCRdb table keeps only in-frame clones and is missing some. The sample holds around 300,000 clones, just under 80% seen once. The sample here was PBMCs, taken before ibrutinib treatment. The source is a human donor with chronic lymphocytic leukemia.

The V call is TRBV6-5, the J call TRBJ2-7; TRBD2 is a possible D gene (6 bases). Between the trimmed V and J ends, which lost 5 bases and 5 bases, there was a span of 10 bases. The CDR3 sequence is 12 residues long. CDR1 is MNHEY, CDR2 SVGAGI, per germline. CDR3 sequence reads: CASSTAGNEQYF. CDR3 coding DNA: TGTGCCAGCAGTACTGCGGGAAACGAGCAGTACTTC.

The chain combines TRBV19 with TRBJ2-5; TRBD1 agrees at 9 bases. V trimming: 6 bases; J trimming: 5 bases; junction bases outside the gene matches: 7. Germline assignment: CDR1 LNHDA and CDR2 SQIVND (reference sequence). The CDR3 runs to 14 residues. CDR3 DNA sequence: TGTGCCAGTAGACCCGGGACAGGGTACGAGACCCAGTACTTC. It yields the protein CASRPGTGYETQYF.

The CDR3 loop is CATSRTPNLMNEQFF. The CDR3 bases are TGTGCCACCAGCAGAACCCCCAACCTTATGAATGAGCAGTTCTTC. The J gene is TRBJ2-1, the V gene TRBV15; D unresolved. The germline V gene encodes CDR1 LNHNV and CDR2 YYDKDF (reference sequence). The CDR3 totals 15 residues. Trimming stripped 2 bases from V and 7 bases from J, with 15 bases between. The variable domain in full, with the rest retrieved from reference TRBV15 and TRBJ2-1, is DAMVIQNPRYQVTQFGKPVTLSCSQTLNHNVMYWYQQKSSQAPKLLFHYYDKDFNNEADTPDNFQSRRPNTSFCFLDIRSPGLGDTAMYLCATSRTPNLMNEQFFGPGTRLTVL.

The chain employs TRBV7-9 and TRBJ1-3; TRBD1 agrees at 7 bases. The germline V gene has CDR1 SEHNR and CDR2 FQNEAQ (reference sequence). V was clipped by 2 bases and J by 0 bases; unmatched bases: 7. The CDR3 runs to 17 residues. The CDR3 sequence: CASSLPEGASSGNTIYF. Written as DNA, the CDR3 is TGTGCCAGCAGCTTACCCGAGGGGGCGAGCTCTGGAAACACCATATATTTT.

This clone was detected a few times. Distinct nucleotide sequences in the sample also encode this CDR3. The chain is built from TRBV30 and TRBJ2-7, with no clear D. The CDR3 totals 11 residues. The germline V gene has CDR1 GTSNPN and CDR2 SVGIG (reference sequence). The V and J ends lost 3 bases and 4 bases respectively, with 7 bases between them. The CDR3 reads CAWSPGYEQYF. CDR3 nucleotide sequence: TGTGCCTGGAGCCCAGGTTACGAGCAGTACTTC.

The chain links TRBV7-2 to TRBJ1-1; D is uncertain. Looked up from germline, CDR1 is SGHTA and CDR2 is FQGNSA. The CDR3 has 14 residues. V was shortened by 8 bases and J by 1 base, with 14 bases between the two germline ends. As DNA, the CDR3 is TGTGCCAGCTTGCCTAGTGGTGCGAACACTGAAGCTTTCTTT. Protein sequence: CASLPSGANTEAFF.

This sequence joins TRBV4-3 and TRBJ2-1, with 10 bases matching TRBD2. The germline V gene encodes CDR1 LGHNA and CDR2 YSLEER. Trimming cost V 0 bases and J 4 bases; bases outside gene matches: 6. The CDR3 loop spans 17 amino acids. CDR3 DNA sequence: TGCGCCAGCAGCCAAGATCGCCTAGCGGGAGCTTACAATGAGCAGTTCTTC. This gives the protein CASSQDRLAGAYNEQFF.

The rearrangement joins TRBV5-4 to TRBJ2-7; 11 bases fit TRBD2. CDR1 and CDR2 (germline): SGHNT, YYREEE (reference sequence). V lost 4 bases and J lost 3; bases outside the gene matches: 9. The CDR3 sequence is 16 residues long. CDR3 DNA: TGTGCCAGCAGCCCCTCCGGGACTAGCGGATACTACGAGCAGTACTTC. Protein sequence: CASSPSGTSGYYEQYF.

The V call is TRBV9, the J call TRBJ2-1; D perhaps matches TRBD2 (5 bases). Trimming pared 2 bases from V and 5 bases from J, leaving 11 bases between. The CDR3 extends over 14 amino acids. Germline V gene sequence: CDR1 SGDLS, CDR2 YYNGEE. This CDR3 reads CASSVRGLNNEQFF. As DNA, the CDR3 is TGTGCCAGCAGCGTCCGCGGGCTCAACAATGAGCAGTTCTTC.

This clone turned up a few times. The V gene is TRBV30, the J gene TRBJ1-4; D is perhaps TRBD1 (5 bases). The CDR3 spans 13 residues. The germline V and J ends were trimmed by 5 bases and 8 bases, with 15 bases remaining between them. Germline V lookup: CDR1 GTSNPN, CDR2 SVGIG (reference sequence). The CDR3 DNA reads TGTGCCTGGGCCAGGGATTTACGCGAAAAACTGTTTTTT. Encoded protein: CAWARDLREKLFF.

V is TRBV20-1 and J is TRBJ2-7, with unresolved D. CDR1 and CDR2 (germline): DFQATT, SNEGSKA (reference sequence). V was shortened by 6 bases and J by 4 bases, with 10 bases between the two germline ends. This CDR3 spans 11 amino acids. The CDR3 region has the DNA TGCAGTGCGCAACGAACATACGAGCAGTACTTC. Encoded protein: CSAQRTYEQYF.

Here the CDR3 DNA reads TGTGCCAGCAGCCAAGATTCGGGTGGCAGGGGATTACCTTTGTTCTTT. Protein: CASSQDSGGRGLPLFF. The chain combines TRBV4-2 with TRBJ1-1, with a tentative D call TRBD1 (6 bases). Germline CDR1 reads LGHNA; CDR2 reads YNFKEQ. The CDR3 length is 16 residues. Trimming removed 0 bases from V and 14 bases from J, with 25 bases in between.

The rearrangement joins TRBV18 to TRBJ1-2; no clear D gene. The length of the CDR3 is 14 residues. V was trimmed by 6 bases and J by 2 bases, leaving 13 bases between them. The germline V gene encodes CDR1 KGHSH and CDR2 LQKENI. The CDR3 loop reads CASSPEALNYGYTF. The CDR3 bases are TGTGCCAGCTCCCCGGAGGCTTTAAACTATGGCTACACCTTC.

This clone was found a few times. This chain joins TRBV18 and TRBJ2-7, with TRBD1 matching over 11 bases. Germline CDR1 KGHSH, CDR2 LQKENI. The CDR3 loop spans 15 amino acids. V lost 4 bases, J lost 2 bases, and 4 bases stayed unmatched. The CDR3 DNA follows: TGTGCCAGCTCACTGGGACAGGGGGATACCTACGAGCAGTACTTC. Amino acids: CASSLGQGDTYEQYF.

Remarks on this clone: Distinct nucleotide sequences in the sample also encode this CDR3. This chain connects TRBV30 to TRBJ2-7, with a tentative D call TRBD2 (5 bases). The CDR3 covers 11 residues. Trimming cost V 2 bases and J 3 bases, with 5 bases left between them. The germline V gene has CDR1 GTSNPN and CDR2 SVGIG (reference sequence). DNA of the CDR3: TGTGCCTGGAGTAGCGGCTACGAGCAGTACTTC. Amino acids: CAWSSGYEQYF.